The rows below give T cell receptor beta chains drawn from one sample of a study of spatial heterogeneity in lung cancer. Each CDR3 protein is one row after TCRdb ran MiXCR on the 5' RACE reads. The sample holds roughly 3,700 distinct CDR3 sequences, roughly 5% seen once. The sequencing here drew on lung tumor tissue, taken at surgery. Receptors originate from a female donor with early-stage non-small cell lung cancer. Both conserved end residues are part of each CDR3. Each record gives: V gene, J gene, clone size, D gene, CDR3 DNA, CDR3 protein. A D gene is named only where the DNA matches it firmly. Clone size is stated in some rows and not others, as once, few, many or a class when expanded.

V gene: TRBV5-1; J gene: TRBJ1-2; clone size: many; D gene: -; CDR3 DNA: TGCGCCAGCAGCTTCGGGCTCGTCCCGTCTAACTATGGCTACACCTTC; CDR3 protein: CASSFGLVPSNYGYTF
V gene: TRBV7-2; J gene: TRBJ1-5; clone size: medium-sized; D gene: -; CDR3 DNA: TGTGCCAGCAGCTATAAGGCTGATCAGCCCCAGCATTTT; CDR3 protein: CASSYKADQPQHF
V gene: TRBV7-9; J gene: TRBJ2-3; clone size: few; D gene: -; CDR3 DNA: TGTGCCAGCAGCTTAGGACAGTCCTTCACAGATACGCAGTATTTT; CDR3 protein: CASSLGQSFTDTQYF
V gene: TRBV30; J gene: TRBJ1-5; clone size: medium-sized; D gene: -; CDR3 DNA: TGTGCCTGGAGTCCCGGGGGCTATAGCAATCAGCCCCAGCATTTT; CDR3 protein: CAWSPGGYSNQPQHF
V gene: TRBV4-2; J gene: TRBJ2-3; clone size: many; D gene: -; CDR3 DNA: TGTGCCAGCAGCCAAGGGACACTCCCGGCGTTTGCCCCAGATACGCAGTATTTT; CDR3 protein: CASSQGTLPAFAPDTQYF
V gene: TRBV7-2; J gene: TRBJ2-1; clone size: medium-sized; D gene: -; CDR3 DNA: TGTGCCAGCAGCCACCCCCTCAATGAGCAGTTCTTC; CDR3 protein: CASSHPLNEQFF
V gene: TRBV5-6; J gene: TRBJ2-3; clone size: medium-sized; D gene: TRBD2; CDR3 DNA: TGTGCCAGCAGCTTGCGCCCCGGGGGGGCCCCCGATACGCAGTATTTT; CDR3 protein: CASSLRPGGAPDTQYF
V gene: TRBV29-1; J gene: TRBJ2-7; clone size: medium-sized; D gene: -; CDR3 DNA: TGCAGCGTTGAAGCCAACTACGAGCAGTACTTC; CDR3 protein: CSVEANYEQYF
V gene: TRBV9; J gene: TRBJ1-6; clone size: medium-sized; D gene: -; CDR3 DNA: TGTGCCAGCAGCGAATATGCTTTTAAGGATTCACCCCTCCACTTT; CDR3 protein: CASSEYAFKDSPLHF
V gene: TRBV5-1; J gene: TRBJ2-5; clone size: medium-sized; D gene: -; CDR3 DNA: TGCGCCAGCAGCTTGGGCACCAAGGAGACCCAGTACTTC; CDR3 protein: CASSLGTKETQYF
V gene: TRBV7-2; J gene: TRBJ2-5; clone size: many; D gene: TRBD2; CDR3 DNA: TGTGCCAGCAGCTTAGAAGAAACTAGCGGAGAGGAGACCCAGTACTTC; CDR3 protein: CASSLEETSGEETQYF
V gene: TRBV7-9; J gene: TRBJ2-7; clone size: medium-sized; D gene: TRBD1; CDR3 DNA: TGTGCCAGCAGCGTCTCTACAGGGGGAGGTTACGAGCAGTACTTC; CDR3 protein: CASSVSTGGGYEQYF
V gene: TRBV20-1; J gene: TRBJ2-5; clone size: medium-sized; D gene: -; CDR3 DNA: TGCAGTGCTAGCAGAGGGCAGGAGACCCAGTACTTC; CDR3 protein: CSASRGQETQYF
V gene: TRBV7-9; J gene: TRBJ1-5; clone size: medium-sized; D gene: -; CDR3 DNA: TGTGCCAGCAGCATGGACAGAGGCAATCAGCCCCAGCATTTT; CDR3 protein: CASSMDRGNQPQHF
V gene: TRBV20-1; J gene: TRBJ2-1; clone size: medium-sized; D gene: TRBD2; CDR3 DNA: TGCAGTGCAAACCGCGGGACTAGCGGTCCGAATGAGCAGTTCTTC; CDR3 protein: CSANRGTSGPNEQFF
V gene: TRBV6-5; J gene: TRBJ2-7; clone size: few; D gene: -; CDR3 DNA: TGTGCCAGCAGTTCCCTAAGGGGAAGAGAGCAGTACTTC; CDR3 protein: CASSSLRGREQYF
V gene: TRBV20-1; J gene: TRBJ1-3; clone size: -; D gene: TRBD1; CDR3 DNA: TGCAGTGCTAGGGCAGGGGGCAATGGAAACACCATATATTTT; CDR3 protein: CSARAGGNGNTIYF
V gene: TRBV5-8; J gene: TRBJ2-2; clone size: medium-sized; D gene: TRBD2; CDR3 DNA: TGTGCCAGCAGTCGGGGGGTCCTTAGTACCGGGGAGCTGTTTTTT; CDR3 protein: CASSRGVLSTGELFF
V gene: TRBV2; J gene: TRBJ2-3; clone size: medium-sized; D gene: TRBD2; CDR3 DNA: TGTGCCAGCAGACCACCGGGACTAGCGACAGATACGCAGTATTTT; CDR3 protein: CASRPPGLATDTQYF
V gene: TRBV5-1; J gene: TRBJ2-5; clone size: medium-sized; D gene: -; CDR3 DNA: TGCGCCAGCAGCTCCGGACAGTCGAGGAGCGAGACCCAGTACTTC; CDR3 protein: CASSSGQSRSETQYF
V gene: TRBV5-1; J gene: TRBJ2-1; clone size: medium-sized; D gene: -; CDR3 DNA: TGCGCCAGCAGCTTGAATTGGGACACAAACAATGAGCAGTTCTTC; CDR3 protein: CASSLNWDTNNEQFF
V gene: TRBV30; J gene: TRBJ1-3; clone size: medium-sized; D gene: -; CDR3 DNA: TGTGCCTGGAGTGGCCGCAGCAGAACTGGAAACACCATATATTTT; CDR3 protein: CAWSGRSRTGNTIYF
V gene: TRBV5-4; J gene: TRBJ1-2; clone size: medium-sized; D gene: TRBD1; CDR3 DNA: TGTGCCAGCAGCGTACCTACAGGGGGCAGCGGCTACACCTTC; CDR3 protein: CASSVPTGGSGYTF
V gene: TRBV14; J gene: TRBJ2-5; clone size: -; D gene: TRBD2; CDR3 DNA: TGTGCCAGCAGCCGATCCTGGGGACTAGCGGGGGTCAAGTTGCAGACCCAGTACTTC; CDR3 protein: CASSRSWGLAGVKLQTQYF
V gene: TRBV30; J gene: TRBJ1-1; clone size: -; D gene: -; CDR3 DNA: TGTGCCTGGACTCGCGCCACTGAAGCTTTCTTT; CDR3 protein: CAWTRATEAFF
V gene: TRBV6-2/TRBV6-3; J gene: TRBJ2-5; clone size: many; D gene: TRBD1; CDR3 DNA: TGTGCCAGCAGCCTTTCTGATGGACAGGGGGCCGGAGAGACCCAGTACTTC; CDR3 protein: CASSLSDGQGAGETQYF
V gene: TRBV29-1; J gene: TRBJ1-1; clone size: medium-sized; D gene: -; CDR3 DNA: TGCAGCGTTGAAACCCAGACCGGGGGAACTGAAGCTTTCTTT; CDR3 protein: CSVETQTGGTEAFF
V gene: TRBV9; J gene: TRBJ2-3; clone size: medium-sized; D gene: -; CDR3 DNA: TGTGCCAGCAGCGTTAGACGGGACCTTAGCACAGATACGCAGTATTTT; CDR3 protein: CASSVRRDLSTDTQYF
V gene: TRBV20-1; J gene: TRBJ1-2; clone size: medium-sized; D gene: -; CDR3 DNA: TGCAGTGCTAGAGATCCAAGCTATGGCTACACCTTC; CDR3 protein: CSARDPSYGYTF
V gene: TRBV6-5; J gene: TRBJ2-7; clone size: many; D gene: TRBD2; CDR3 DNA: TGTGCCAGCAGTTTCGGGACTAGCTCCCTCTACGAGCAGTACTTC; CDR3 protein: CASSFGTSSLYEQYF
V gene: TRBV27; J gene: TRBJ1-2; clone size: medium-sized; D gene: -; CDR3 DNA: TGTGCCAGCAGTTTGACCAAGTCCCCCTATGGCTACACCTTC; CDR3 protein: CASSLTKSPYGYTF
V gene: TRBV14; J gene: TRBJ1-1; clone size: medium-sized; D gene: -; CDR3 DNA: TGTGCCAGCAGCCAAGAAATGGGGCTTTACTTTATAAACACTGAAGCTTTCTTT; CDR3 protein: CASSQEMGLYFINTEAFF
V gene: TRBV29-1; J gene: TRBJ2-2; clone size: medium-sized; D gene: -; CDR3 DNA: TGCAGCGGTGGAGAGTCCGGGGAGCTGTTTTTT; CDR3 protein: CSGGESGELFF
V gene: TRBV29-1; J gene: TRBJ2-2; clone size: medium-sized; D gene: TRBD2; CDR3 DNA: TGCAGCGTTGAAAGCGGGAGAGTCACCGGGGAGCTGTTTTTT; CDR3 protein: CSVESGRVTGELFF
V gene: TRBV4-1; J gene: TRBJ2-1; clone size: large; D gene: TRBD2; CDR3 DNA: TGCGCCAGCAGCGGTCCTAGCGGGCGCTCCGTTGGGGATGAGCAGTTCTTC; CDR3 protein: CASSGPSGRSVGDEQFF
V gene: TRBV28; J gene: TRBJ2-7; clone size: medium-sized; D gene: -; CDR3 DNA: TGTGCCAGCAGTTTGGCCGGGTACGAGCAGTACTTC; CDR3 protein: CASSLAGYEQYF
V gene: TRBV6-6; J gene: TRBJ1-5; clone size: medium-sized; D gene: TRBD1; CDR3 DNA: TGTGCCAGCAGTGCTACGAGGACAGGGTTCGATCAGCCCCAGCATTTT; CDR3 protein: CASSATRTGFDQPQHF
V gene: TRBV2; J gene: TRBJ1-5; clone size: -; D gene: -; CDR3 DNA: TGTGCCAGCAGTCCAGGGATTAATAGCAATCAGCCCCAGCATTTT; CDR3 protein: CASSPGINSNQPQHF
V gene: TRBV6-5; J gene: TRBJ2-1; clone size: medium-sized; D gene: -; CDR3 DNA: TGTGCCAGCAGCAAGGGGCGCGGGGACCCTAGGCCCAATGAGCAGTTCTTC; CDR3 protein: CASSKGRGDPRPNEQFF
V gene: TRBV3-1; J gene: TRBJ1-2; clone size: medium-sized; D gene: -; CDR3 DNA: TGTGCCAGCAGCCAAGTGGGGGCAGGCTATGGCTACACCTTC; CDR3 protein: CASSQVGAGYGYTF
V gene: TRBV4-1; J gene: TRBJ2-7; clone size: medium-sized; D gene: TRBD1; CDR3 DNA: TGCGCCAGCAGTTGGACAGGGGGCAGCTACGAGCAGTACTTC; CDR3 protein: CASSWTGGSYEQYF
V gene: TRBV12-3/TRBV12-4; J gene: TRBJ1-1; clone size: -; D gene: -; CDR3 DNA: TGTGCCAGCAGTTTCACCAGGGCAAAAGCTTTCTTT; CDR3 protein: CASSFTRAKAFF
V gene: TRBV7-9; J gene: TRBJ2-7; clone size: few; D gene: -; CDR3 DNA: TGTGCCAGCAGCCCGAGGGGGTACGAGCAGTACTTC; CDR3 protein: CASSPRGYEQYF
V gene: TRBV12-3/TRBV12-4; J gene: TRBJ1-5; clone size: -; D gene: -; CDR3 DNA: TGTGCCAGCAGGCCTCAGGGGACTAATCAGCCCCAGCATTTT; CDR3 protein: CASRPQGTNQPQHF
V gene: TRBV3-1; J gene: TRBJ2-5; clone size: medium-sized; D gene: TRBD2; CDR3 DNA: TGTGCCAGCAGCCAAGGATATACTAGCGGGGGCCCGGAAGAGACCCAGTACTTC; CDR3 protein: CASSQGYTSGGPEETQYF
V gene: TRBV30; J gene: TRBJ2-5; clone size: medium-sized; D gene: TRBD2; CDR3 DNA: TGTGCCTGGACAGAGAACGGGGGGGAGACCCAGTACTTC; CDR3 protein: CAWTENGGETQYF
V gene: TRBV3-2; J gene: TRBJ2-3; clone size: -; D gene: -; CDR3 DNA: TGTGCCAGCAGCCAAGAGACTAGCGGGAGTTTAGATACGCAGTATTTT; CDR3 protein: CASSQETSGSLDTQYF
V gene: TRBV30; J gene: TRBJ1-2; clone size: medium-sized; D gene: -; CDR3 DNA: TGTGCCTGGAGTGAAAGGCGGGCGTATGGCTACACCTTC; CDR3 protein: CAWSERRAYGYTF
V gene: TRBV29-1; J gene: TRBJ1-1; clone size: medium-sized; D gene: TRBD1; CDR3 DNA: TGCAGCGTTGGCCGGGACAGGGGGAACACTGAAGCTTTCTTT; CDR3 protein: CSVGRDRGNTEAFF
V gene: TRBV6-2/TRBV6-3; J gene: TRBJ2-3; clone size: many; D gene: TRBD2; CDR3 DNA: TGTGCCAGCAGCAACGGAGGTAGCGGGATAGCAGATACGCAGTATTTT; CDR3 protein: CASSNGGSGIADTQYF
V gene: TRBV7-8; J gene: TRBJ2-3; clone size: medium-sized; D gene: TRBD1; CDR3 DNA: TGTGCCAGCAGCCTGGACAGGGGTCAGGCAGATACGCAGTATTTT; CDR3 protein: CASSLDRGQADTQYF
V gene: TRBV18; J gene: TRBJ2-7; clone size: medium-sized; D gene: -; CDR3 DNA: TGTGCCAGCTCACCACGGGCCGGGATGAGCTCCTACGAGCAGTACTTC; CDR3 protein: CASSPRAGMSSYEQYF
V gene: TRBV12-3/TRBV12-4; J gene: TRBJ2-2; clone size: medium-sized; D gene: TRBD2; CDR3 DNA: TGTGCCAGCAGTTCTAGCGGGGGACACACCGGGGAGCTGTTTTTT; CDR3 protein: CASSSSGGHTGELFF
V gene: TRBV5-5; J gene: TRBJ1-5; clone size: medium-sized; D gene: -; CDR3 DNA: TGTGCCAGCAGCTTGGACCCAACGGACAATCAGCCCCAGCATTTT; CDR3 protein: CASSLDPTDNQPQHF
V gene: TRBV20-1; J gene: TRBJ1-4; clone size: medium-sized; D gene: TRBD1; CDR3 DNA: TGCAGTGCTCCCCGGACAGGTCTCACTGGAAAACTGTTTTTT; CDR3 protein: CSAPRTGLTGKLFF
V gene: TRBV19; J gene: TRBJ1-2; clone size: medium-sized; D gene: -; CDR3 DNA: TGTGCCAGTACCCCGCGCGCAGGGTCCTATGGCTACACCTTC; CDR3 protein: CASTPRAGSYGYTF
V gene: TRBV6-5; J gene: TRBJ1-1; clone size: medium-sized; D gene: TRBD1; CDR3 DNA: TGTGCCAGCAGTTACCAGGGGGTTGCTGAAGCTTTCTTT; CDR3 protein: CASSYQGVAEAFF